Listed below are T cell receptor beta chains from one sample, sequenced in a study of CD8+ T cells in alopecia areata. Sequencing used immunoSEQ multiplex PCR; TCRdb keeps in-frame clones, though not all of them. The sample includes about 270,000 clones, 50% to 75% of them seen just once. Sequences were derived from CD4+ T cells sorted from blood, sampled around week 54, from a patient treated with tofacitinib. All receptors come from a human donor with alopecia areata. Each CDR3 is given with its conserved first and last residue. Only some rows state a clone size, as once, few, many or a class for expanded clones.

abundance,v_gene,j_gene,CDR3aa
NA,TRBV5-1,TRBJ2-3,CASSPGQGLGTDTQYF
NA,TRBV2,TRBJ2-7,CASSEDRRSYEQYF
NA,TRBV30,TRBJ1-1,CAWSVRGVLRTEAFF
NA,TRBV5-4,TRBJ2-7,CAGRDFQGPNEQYF
NA,TRBV30,TRBJ2-5,CAWMMRTRETQYF
NA,TRBV7-3,TRBJ1-4,CASSEKLFF
many,TRBV27,TRBJ1-2,CASRQRQGAHYGYTF
NA,TRBV1,TRBJ2-7,CTNHRDTAYEQYF
few,TRBV29-1,TRBJ1-1,CSVRANLRNTEAFF
NA,TRBV27,TRBJ1-2,CASSPVTGGAYGYTF
NA,TRBV4-2,TRBJ1-2,CASSQDLGAWGYTF
NA,TRBV29-1,TRBJ1-2,CSVEAGGYGYTF
once,TRBV2,TRBJ2-6,CASSATGANVLTF
NA,TRBV4-2,TRBJ2-1,CASSLGLAGSSYNEQFF
NA,TRBV10-3,TRBJ2-7,CAITGTHSYEQYF
NA,TRBV7-9,TRBJ1-6,CASSQASAANSPLHF
few,TRBV13,TRBJ1-6,CASSSRYNSPLHF
NA,TRBV6-5,TRBJ1-4,CASSYNRLSNEKLFF
few,TRBV6-6,TRBJ1-2,CASSYGISYGYTF
NA,TRBV7-8,TRBJ2-7,CASSLDRSYEQYF
NA,TRBV29-1,TRBJ2-3,CSVAGRGPGTDTQYF
NA,TRBV5-4,TRBJ1-2,CASRSWISNYGYTF
few,TRBV6-6,TRBJ1-1,CASSYFGTGEAFF
NA,TRBV10-3,TRBJ1-2,CAISESTARGYTF
NA,TRBV7-8,TRBJ1-2,CASSDYSGGYTF
NA,TRBV5-1,TRBJ2-7,CASSLDSEVTYEQYF
few,TRBV19,TRBJ2-1,CASSIDWRVDEQFF
NA,TRBV18,TRBJ2-5,CASSDSAETQYF
few,TRBV5-6,TRBJ1-6,CASSLGWDPDSPLHF
NA,TRBV6-5,TRBJ1-1,CASRATGVTEAFF
NA,TRBV7-9,TRBJ2-5,CASSTWTEEGETQYF
few,TRBV19,TRBJ2-1,CASSMGQGDNEQFF
once,TRBV7-8,TRBJ1-5,CASSLWDSPGFGPQHF
NA,TRBV29-1,TRBJ2-2,CSVEGRPNTGELFF
NA,TRBV7-3,TRBJ2-1,CASSFKRGVGEQFF
NA,TRBV30,TRBJ1-5,CAWRGKGANNQPQHF
NA,TRBV4-3,TRBJ1-4,CASSQGLQEKLFF
NA,TRBV29-1,TRBJ1-2,CSVERGGKYYGYTF
few,TRBV7-9,TRBJ1-6,CASSLARSYNSPLHF
NA,TRBV5-1,TRBJ2-1,CASSLGLAESNEQFF
NA,TRBV7-2,TRBJ2-7,CASSLVSSAYEQYF
NA,TRBV5-6,TRBJ2-7,CASSLAPTAYEQYF
NA,TRBV4-2,TRBJ1-2,CASSLRPAEGYGYTF
NA,TRBV6-5,TRBJ1-1,CASSSTGATEAFF
NA,TRBV6-6,TRBJ2-3,CASSFPALSADTQYF
NA,TRBV6-6,TRBJ1-1,CASTRQSNTEAFF
few,TRBV9,TRBJ2-7,CASSVEGGAYEQYF
NA,TRBV5-1,TRBJ2-7,CASRLNWASSYEQYF
NA,TRBV5-1,TRBJ2-3,CASSLPGQATDTQYF
NA,TRBV4-3,TRBJ1-5,CASSQWVMGNQPQHF
NA,TRBV11-2,TRBJ1-5,CASSLSPMGQPQHF
NA,TRBV5-6,TRBJ1-4,CASSLLQSFATNEKLFF
NA,TRBV15,TRBJ2-5,CATSIEPGVETQYF
few,TRBV19,TRBJ1-5,CASRDTRVSNQPQHF
few,TRBV11-2,TRBJ2-2,CASSPLGPGNTGELFF
NA,TRBV29-1,TRBJ2-1,CSVLGGWVGYNEQFF
few,TRBV15,TRBJ2-3,CATSRAWSGTDTQYF
few,TRBV6-6,TRBJ2-3,CASSYPDTQYF
few,TRBV19,TRBJ1-1,CASRGNTEAFF
NA,TRBV6-6,TRBJ1-2,CASRTGREGGYTF